These 17 T cell receptor beta chains share one sample of origin, sequenced in a study of monozygotic twins with inflammatory bowel disease. TCRdb reworked the 5' RACE reads into one entry per CDR3 protein, no DNA. The sample table includes 93,000 or so distinct CDR3 sequences. Sequenced sample: blood. The receptors stem from a human donor with ulcerative colitis or Crohn's disease, or a healthy co-twin of an affected twin (not recorded which).

J is TRBJ1-1 and V is TRBV18; with no DNA, the TCRdb D assignment of TRBD1 cannot be verified. There are 15 residues in the CDR3. Germline loops: CDR1 KGHSH, CDR2 LQKENI. The CDR3 region is CASSQFGTGGTEAFF.

The V call is TRBV12-3 or TRBV12-4, the J call TRBJ2-3. The CDR3 totals 14 residues. The chain's CDR3 is CASSFQITTDTQYF.

J is TRBJ2-2 and V is TRBV7-2. Germline CDR1 is SGHTA and CDR2 is FQGNSA. CDR3 size: 15 residues. The CDR3 protein is CASSLALGFGGELFF.

V is TRBV7-9 and J is TRBJ2-7. The CDR3 covers 12 residues. Germline loops: CDR1 SEHNR, CDR2 FQNEAQ (reference sequence). CDR3 sequence: CASSPSLSEQYF.

The rearrangement uses TRBV29-1 and TRBJ2-2. Per germline, CDR1 SQVTM and CDR2 ANQGSEA. The CDR3 contains 12 residues. CDR3 loop: CSVGKNTGELFF.

The chain carries TRBV6-2 or TRBV6-3 and TRBJ2-2; TCRdb proposes TRBD2, but this gene call is untestable without DNA. The CDR3 extends over 15 amino acids. Germline CDR1 and CDR2: MNHEY and SVGEGT. The CDR3: CASSYGTSNTGELFF.

The V and J genes are TRBV6-2 or TRBV6-3 and TRBJ2-7. This CDR3 has 12 residues. The germline V gene encodes CDR1 MNHEY and CDR2 SVGEGT. CDR3 loop: CASSYYSYEQYF.

The V and J genes are TRBV5-1 and TRBJ2-1; TCRdb names TRBD1, which stays unverified in the absence of DNA. Germline V gene sequence: CDR1 SGHRS, CDR2 YFSETQ. The CDR3 is 17 residues long. CDR3 amino acids: CASSLPRGQGAYNEQFF.

The CDR3 loop reads CASSTRGGGKNIQYF. This chain connects TRBV6-2 or TRBV6-3 to TRBJ2-4; TCRdb returns TRBD1, unconfirmable since there is no DNA. This CDR3 region has 15 residues. CDR1 and CDR2 from the germline V gene are MNHEY and SVGEGT.

The chain combines TRBV12-3 or TRBV12-4 with TRBJ2-5; the TCRdb call, TRBD2, lacks DNA for checking. The CDR3 runs to 13 residues. The CDR3 sequence: CASSLRAEETQYF.

The chain uses TRBV7-9 and TRBJ1-2; TCRdb's D gene call, TRBD1, goes unchecked for lack of DNA. The CDR3 covers 16 residues. CDR1 and CDR2 (germline): SEHNR, FQNEAQ (reference sequence). The CDR3 sequence is CASSLLLTGGIDGYTF.

V usage is TRBV7-6 and J usage is TRBJ2-3; TCRdb calls TRBD2, which cannot be checked without DNA. Germline V CDR1 and CDR2: SGHVS, FNYEAQ. This CDR3 is built from 17 residues. The CDR3 is CASSLVPSGGPIDTQYF.

The CDR3 here is CSAIVGGQGRNEQFF. The V gene is TRBV20-1, the J gene TRBJ2-1; the D call of TRBD1 rests on TCRdb alone, since no DNA is present to check it. Germline-derived CDR1 and CDR2 are DFQATT and SNEGSKA (reference sequence). The CDR3 has 15 residues.

The rearrangement joins TRBV28 to TRBJ1-3. CDR1 MDHEN and CDR2 SYDVKM come from the germline V gene. The CDR3 sequence is 14 residues long. This CDR3 reads CASSFANTGNTIYF. The full variable domain, rest sourced from reference TRBV28 and TRBJ1-3, is DVKVTQSSRYLVKRTGEKVFLECVQDMDHENMFWYRQDPGLGLRLIYFSYDVKMKEKGDIPEGYSVSREKKERFSLILESASTNQTSMYLCASSFANTGNTIYFGEGSWLTVV.

The V call is TRBV18, the J call TRBJ2-6; no DNA is available, so the TRBD2 call from TCRdb remains unchecked. This CDR3 comprises 16 residues. Germline loops: CDR1 KGHSH, CDR2 LQKENI. CDR3 sequence: CASSRPSVFGANVLTF. The whole variable domain, filled in from reference TRBV18 and TRBJ2-6, reads NAGVMQNPRHLVRRRGQEARLRCSPMKGHSHVYWYRQLPEEGLKFMVYLQKENIIDESGMPKERFSAEFPKEGPSILRIQQVVRGDSAAYFCASSRPSVFGANVLTFGAGSRLTVL.

The chain joins TRBV4-2 to TRBJ2-3; lacking DNA, the TRBD2 call made by TCRdb goes unchecked. The CDR3 spans 16 residues. The V gene's germline CDR1 is LGHNA and CDR2 YNFKEQ. CDR3 protein: CASSQDRHQTSGTQYF.

This chain connects TRBV5-1 to TRBJ1-4; the TCRdb D gene call, TRBD1, has no DNA to confirm it. Germline values: CDR1 SGHRS, CDR2 YFSETQ. The CDR3 has 14 residues. The CDR3 reads CASSPDREGEKLFF.